Listed below are T cell receptor beta chains from one sample, sequenced in a study of blood T cell repertoires in COVID-19. TCRdb's copy holds only in-frame clones and misses some; the assay was immunoSEQ multiplex PCR. The sample yields about 270,000 clones, approximately 90% seen once. Sample: PBMCs or T cells enriched from blood (not recorded which). The receptors were gathered from a woman in her thirties with acute COVID-19. Each CDR3 is given with its conserved first and last residue. Fields, in order: V gene, clone size, CDR3 length, D gene, J gene, CDR3 DNA, CDR3 protein. D genes are given only for firm matches. The listing skips clone size in some rows; elsewhere it reads once, few, many or a size class.

>TRBV3-1/TRBV3-2|once|14|.|TRBJ1-4
TGTGCCAGCAGCCAAGTACAGGGAAACGAAAAACTGTTTTTT
CASSQVQGNEKLFF
>TRBV10-3|.|15|TRBD1|TRBJ1-3
TGTGCCATCAGTACGGGACAGGCATCTGGAAACACCATATATTTT
CAISTGQASGNTIYF
>TRBV21-1|.|16|.|TRBJ2-7
TGTGCCAGCAGCAAGGGACCTAGCGGGAGAGCCTACGAGCAGTACTTC
CASSKGPSGRAYEQYF
>TRBV2|.|15|TRBD1|TRBJ2-1
TGTGCCAGCAGTGAAGACAGGGGGCTCTACAATGAGCAGTTCTTC
CASSEDRGLYNEQFF
>TRBV28|.|15|.|TRBJ2-7
TGTGCCAGCAGTCCCCCACAGGCTCAGTCCTACGAGCAGTACTTC
CASSPPQAQSYEQYF
>TRBV4-1|.|16|.|TRBJ2-2
TGCGCCAGCAGCCAAGAATGGTCAGGGGCCGCCGGGGAGCTGTTTTTT
CASSQEWSGAAGELFF
>TRBV19|.|15|TRBD1|TRBJ2-1
TGTGCCAGTAGTACTCGGGACAGTCTTAACAATGAGCAGTTCTTC
CASSTRDSLNNEQFF
>TRBV6-5|few|15|TRBD2|TRBJ2-7
TGTGCCAGCAGCTCTAATAGCGGGAGTGGGTTAGAGCAGTACTTC
CASSSNSGSGLEQYF
>TRBV29-1|once|13|.|TRBJ2-7
TGCAGCGTTGAAGTGGACAGAAACTACGAGCAGTACTTC
CSVEVDRNYEQYF
>TRBV28|.|19|.|TRBJ2-6
TGTGCCAGCATCATGGGTGGCAGCACAGCCTTATCTGGGGCCAACGTCCTGACTTTC
CASIMGGSTALSGANVLTF
>TRBV7-8|.|16|TRBD2|TRBJ2-5
TGTGCCAGCAGCTCGAGCTGGTTAGCGGGAGGGGAGACCCAGTACTTC
CASSSSWLAGGETQYF
>TRBV3-1/TRBV3-2|.|15|.|TRBJ1-4
TGTGCCAGCAGCCAAGCGGCGGGGTCGTCCGAAAAACTGTTTTTT
CASSQAAGSSEKLFF
>TRBV5-1|.|14|TRBD1|TRBJ2-7
TGCGCCAGCAGACGGGACAGGGACCTCTACGAGCAGTACTTC
CASRRDRDLYEQYF
>TRBV27|.|16|.|TRBJ1-6
TGTGCCAGCAGTCCCGGGACGGTTAGAGGGAGGTCACCCCTCCACTTT
CASSPGTVRGRSPLHF
>TRBV7-3|.|14|.|TRBJ1-1
TGTGCCAGCAGCGCGTCAGGGTTGAACACTGAAGCTTTCTTT
CASSASGLNTEAFF
>TRBV2|.|15|TRBD2|TRBJ2-7
TGTGCCAGCAGTGGCGGTAGCGGGAGGTTCGCCGAGCAGTACTTC
CASSGGSGRFAEQYF
>TRBV6-9|.|19|TRBD2|TRBJ2-1
TGTGCCAGCAGGCCCATAGCGGGAGGGTCCAGAAGCTCCTACAATGAGCAGTTCTTC
CASRPIAGGSRSSYNEQFF
>TRBV5-4|.|14|.|TRBJ2-3
TGTGCCAGCAGCTCGACGTCAGGGACAGATACGCAGTATTTT
CASSSTSGTDTQYF
>TRBV28|.|13|.|TRBJ1-3
TGTGCCAGCAGTTTCAGCTCTGGAAACACCATATATTTT
CASSFSSGNTIYF
>TRBV7-3|.|17|TRBD2|TRBJ2-1
TGTGCCAGCAGCTCCGGGAATGTGGGTAGCGGGAGGTATGAGCAGTTCTTC
CASSSGNVGSGRYEQFF
>TRBV9|.|12|.|TRBJ2-7
TGTGCCAGCAGCGGGGGGGTCGGTGAGCAGTACTTC
CASSGGVGEQYF
>TRBV7-3|.|15|TRBD2|TRBJ2-1
TGTGCCAGCAGCTCGGGAGGGGGTCCCTACAATGAGCAGTTCTTC
CASSSGGGPYNEQFF
>TRBV7-9|few|16|.|TRBJ2-2
TGTGCCAGCAGCTTAAGGGGGTCCGCGAACACCGGGGAGCTGTTTTTT
CASSLRGSANTGELFF
>TRBV19|.|14|.|TRBJ1-5
TGTGCCACTGACATACTTTATAGCAATCAGCCCCAGCATTTT
CATDILYSNQPQHF
>TRBV9|.|14|.|TRBJ1-1
TGTGCCAGCAGCGTACTGGGGGCAGGGGAGAGCGCTTTCTTT
CASSVLGAGESAFF
>TRBV7-2|.|15|TRBD1|TRBJ2-2
TGTGCCAGCAGCTCGTGGGACAGAAACACCGGGGAGCTGTTTTTT
CASSSWDRNTGELFF
>TRBV15|.|13|.|TRBJ2-7
TGTGCCACCAGGACAGGAGAAAGCTACGAGCAGTACTTC
CATRTGESYEQYF
>TRBV7-2|.|16|TRBD1|TRBJ1-5
TGTGCCAGCAGCTTAGTGGGGACAGATAGCAATCAGCCCCAGCATTTT
CASSLVGTDSNQPQHF
>TRBV12-3/TRBV12-4|.|13|TRBD2|TRBJ2-7
TGTGCCACCTCAGCGGGAGGGCCCTACGAGCAGTACTTC
CATSAGGPYEQYF
>TRBV6-2/TRBV6-3|.|14|.|TRBJ2-1
TGTGCCAGCAGTTGGAGTTCTACATCCGATGAGCAGTTCTTC
CASSWSSTSDEQFF
>TRBV29-1|.|14|TRBD1|TRBJ1-1
TGCAGCGTTGCCGGAGGGGGCGCGGGGACTGAAGCTTTCTTT
CSVAGGGAGTEAFF
>TRBV7-8|.|20|.|TRBJ2-3
TGTGCCAGCAGCTTAGAGTCTCTAGGACCCGGGCCCAGAGGAGGAGATACGCAGTATTTT
CASSLESLGPGPRGGDTQYF
>TRBV28|.|13|.|TRBJ2-1
TGTGCCAGCAGTTGGACAGTTTCCAATGAGCAGTTCTTC
CASSWTVSNEQFF
>TRBV29-1|.|11|.|TRBJ2-3
TGCAGCGTTAACGGGTTGGATACGCAGTATTTT
CSVNGLDTQYF
>TRBV14|.|19|TRBD2|TRBJ2-3
TGTGCCAGCAGCCAACTCCCCCTTGGAGTAGCGGGAGGGCAGGATACGCAGTATTTT
CASSQLPLGVAGGQDTQYF
>TRBV5-4|.|16|TRBD2|TRBJ2-7
TGTGCCAGCAGCTCAGGACTAGCGGGCCAAACCTACGAGCAGTACTTC
CASSSGLAGQTYEQYF
>TRBV18|.|18|TRBD2|TRBJ2-1
TGTGCCAGCTCACCAGGTTCCAGCGGGAGATATTTAATCAATGAGCAGTTCTTC
CASSPGSSGRYLINEQFF